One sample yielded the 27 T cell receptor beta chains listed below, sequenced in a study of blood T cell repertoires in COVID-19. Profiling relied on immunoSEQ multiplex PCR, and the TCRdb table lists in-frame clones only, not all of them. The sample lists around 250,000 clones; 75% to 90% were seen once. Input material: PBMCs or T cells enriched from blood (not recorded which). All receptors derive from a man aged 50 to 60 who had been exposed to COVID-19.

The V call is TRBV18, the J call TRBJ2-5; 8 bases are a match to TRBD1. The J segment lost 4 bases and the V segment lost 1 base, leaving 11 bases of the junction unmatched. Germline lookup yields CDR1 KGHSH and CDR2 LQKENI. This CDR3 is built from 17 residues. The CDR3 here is CASSPRGQGGGGETQYF. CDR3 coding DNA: TGTGCCAGCTCACCACGTGGACAGGGCGGAGGGGGAGAGACCCAGTACTTC.

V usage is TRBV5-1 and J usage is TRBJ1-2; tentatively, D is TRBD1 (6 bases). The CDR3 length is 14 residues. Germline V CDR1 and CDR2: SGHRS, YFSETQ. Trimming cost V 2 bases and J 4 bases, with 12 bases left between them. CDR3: CASSFSGTSYGYTF. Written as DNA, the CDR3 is TGCGCCAGCAGCTTCTCCGGGACATCCTATGGCTACACCTTC.

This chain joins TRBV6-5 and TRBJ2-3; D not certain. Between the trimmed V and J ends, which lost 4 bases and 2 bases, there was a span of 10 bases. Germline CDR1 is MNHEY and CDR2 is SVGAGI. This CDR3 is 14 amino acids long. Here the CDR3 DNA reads TGTGCCAGCAGTTGGAGCCCCCACACAGATACGCAGTATTTT. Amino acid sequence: CASSWSPHTDTQYF.

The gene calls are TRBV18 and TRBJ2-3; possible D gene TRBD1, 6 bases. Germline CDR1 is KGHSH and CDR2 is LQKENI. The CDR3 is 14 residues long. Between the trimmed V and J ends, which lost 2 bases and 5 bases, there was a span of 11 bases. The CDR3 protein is CASSPGGFKDTQYF. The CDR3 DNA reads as TGTGCCAGCTCACCAGGGGGCTTCAAAGATACGCAGTATTTT.

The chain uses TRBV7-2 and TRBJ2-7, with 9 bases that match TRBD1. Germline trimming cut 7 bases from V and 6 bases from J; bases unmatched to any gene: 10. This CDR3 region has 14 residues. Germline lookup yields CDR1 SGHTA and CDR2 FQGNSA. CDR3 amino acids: CASNLRDRDREQYF. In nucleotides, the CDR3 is TGTGCCAGCAACCTCCGGGACAGGGATCGCGAGCAGTACTTC.

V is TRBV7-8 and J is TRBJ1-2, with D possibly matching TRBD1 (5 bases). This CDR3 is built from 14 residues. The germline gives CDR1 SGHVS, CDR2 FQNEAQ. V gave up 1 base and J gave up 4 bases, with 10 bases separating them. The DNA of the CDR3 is TGTGCCAGCAGCTTAGACCTCGGGGGCTATGGCTACACCTTC. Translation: CASSLDLGGYGYTF.

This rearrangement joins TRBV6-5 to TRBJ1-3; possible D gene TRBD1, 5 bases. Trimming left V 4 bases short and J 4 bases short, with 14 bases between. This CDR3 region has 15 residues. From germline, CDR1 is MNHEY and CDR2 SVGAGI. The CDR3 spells CASSSLDSGGNTIYF. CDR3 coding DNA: TGTGCCAGCAGTTCGCTAGACAGTGGAGGAAACACCATATATTTT.

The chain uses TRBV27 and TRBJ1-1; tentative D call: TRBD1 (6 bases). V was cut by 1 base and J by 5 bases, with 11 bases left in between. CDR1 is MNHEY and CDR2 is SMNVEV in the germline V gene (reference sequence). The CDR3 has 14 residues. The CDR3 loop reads CASSLLQGQTEAFF. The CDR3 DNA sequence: TGTGCCAGCAGTTTATTGCAGGGGCAGACTGAAGCTTTCTTT.

CDR3 DNA: TGTGCCAGCAGCTTACTGGGTGAGGACACTGAAGCTTTCTTT. Its protein product is CASSLLGEDTEAFF. The gene calls are TRBV11-3 and TRBJ1-1; no reliable D call. The CDR3 is made up of 14 amino acids. V gave up 2 bases and J gave up 3 bases, with 10 bases separating them. CDR1 is SGHNT, CDR2 YENEEA, per germline.

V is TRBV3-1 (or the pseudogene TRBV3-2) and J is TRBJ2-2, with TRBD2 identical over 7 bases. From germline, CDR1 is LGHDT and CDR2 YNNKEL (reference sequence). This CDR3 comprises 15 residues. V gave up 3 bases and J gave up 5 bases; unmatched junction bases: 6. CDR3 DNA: TGTGCCAGCAGCCACCAGAACGGGAGGACCGGGGAGCTGTTTTTT. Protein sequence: CASSHQNGRTGELFF.

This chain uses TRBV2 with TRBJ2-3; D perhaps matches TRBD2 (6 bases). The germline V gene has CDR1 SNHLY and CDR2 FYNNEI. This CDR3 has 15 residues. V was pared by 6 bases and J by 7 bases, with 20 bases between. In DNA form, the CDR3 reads TGTGCCAGCAGGGCCCCGGCTAGCGCGCCTCATACGCAGTATTTT. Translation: CASRAPASAPHTQYF.

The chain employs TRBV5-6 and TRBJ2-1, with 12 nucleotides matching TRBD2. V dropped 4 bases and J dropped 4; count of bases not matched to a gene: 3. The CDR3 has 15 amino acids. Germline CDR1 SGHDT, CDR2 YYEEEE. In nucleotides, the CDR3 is TGTGCCAGCAGCACCGGACTAGCGGGGTACAATGAGCAGTTCTTC. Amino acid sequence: CASSTGLAGYNEQFF.

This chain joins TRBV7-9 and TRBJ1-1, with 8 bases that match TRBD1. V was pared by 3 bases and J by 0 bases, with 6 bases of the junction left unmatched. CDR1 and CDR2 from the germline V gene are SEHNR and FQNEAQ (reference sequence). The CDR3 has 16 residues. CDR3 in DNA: TGTGCCAGCAGCTTCCTACGGACAGGGATGAACACTGAAGCTTTCTTT. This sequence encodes CASSFLRTGMNTEAFF.

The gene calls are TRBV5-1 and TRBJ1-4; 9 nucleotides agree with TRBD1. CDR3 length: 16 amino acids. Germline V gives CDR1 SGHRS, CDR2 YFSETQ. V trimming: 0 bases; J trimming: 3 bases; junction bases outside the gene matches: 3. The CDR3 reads CASSLGTGVANEKLFF. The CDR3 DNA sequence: TGCGCCAGCAGCTTGGGGACAGGGGTAGCTAATGAAAAACTGTTTTTT. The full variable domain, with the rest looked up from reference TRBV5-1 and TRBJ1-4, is KAGVTQTPRYLIKTRGQQVTLSCSPISGHRSVSWYQQTPGQGLQFLFEYFSETQRNKGNFPGRFSGRQFSNSRSEMNVSTLELGDSALYLCASSLGTGVANEKLFFGSGTQLSVL.

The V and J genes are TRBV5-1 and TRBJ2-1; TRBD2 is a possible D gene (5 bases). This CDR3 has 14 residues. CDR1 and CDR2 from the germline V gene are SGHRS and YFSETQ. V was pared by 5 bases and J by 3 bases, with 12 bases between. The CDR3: CASRGLAVYNEQFF. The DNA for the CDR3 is TGCGCCAGCAGAGGGCTAGCAGTCTACAATGAGCAGTTCTTC.

DNA for the CDR3: TGTGCCAGCGTAGGGGACAGGGCAAAGACCCAGTACTTC. Its protein is CASVGDRAKTQYF. The V call is TRBV11-3, the J call TRBJ2-5, with 9 nucleotides matching TRBD1. The germline gives CDR1 SGHNT, CDR2 YENEEA. The CDR3 spans 13 residues. V lost 8 bases to trimming and J lost 6 bases; unmatched junction nucleotides: 7.

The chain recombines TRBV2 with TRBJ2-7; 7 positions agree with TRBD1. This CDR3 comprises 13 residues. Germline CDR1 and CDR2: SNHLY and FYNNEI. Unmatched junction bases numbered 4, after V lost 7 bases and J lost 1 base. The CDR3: CASTGTESYEQYF. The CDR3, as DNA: TGTGCCAGCACTGGGACAGAATCCTACGAGCAGTACTTC.

This CDR3 reads CATSEARGNQPQHF. In nucleotides, the CDR3 is TGTGCCACCAGTGAGGCCAGGGGGAATCAGCCCCAGCATTTT. The chain carries TRBV24-1 and TRBJ1-5; 7 nucleotides align to TRBD1. Trimming removed 4 bases from V and 4 bases from J; junction bases left unmatched: 3. The CDR3 runs 14 residues. The germline CDR1 and CDR2 sequences are KGHDR and SFDVKD.

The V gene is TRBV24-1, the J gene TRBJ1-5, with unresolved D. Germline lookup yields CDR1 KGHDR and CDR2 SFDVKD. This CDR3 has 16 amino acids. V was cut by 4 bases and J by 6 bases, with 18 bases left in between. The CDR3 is CATSDPRQGGLQPQHF. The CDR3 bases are TGTGCCACCAGTGACCCCCGACAAGGCGGGCTTCAGCCCCAGCATTTT.

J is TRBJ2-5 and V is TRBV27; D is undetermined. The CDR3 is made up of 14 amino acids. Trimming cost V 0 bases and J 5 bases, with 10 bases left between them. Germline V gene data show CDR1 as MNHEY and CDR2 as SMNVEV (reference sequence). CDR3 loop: CASSLSWASETQYF. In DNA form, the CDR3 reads TGTGCCAGCAGTTTATCGTGGGCCTCGGAGACCCAGTACTTC.

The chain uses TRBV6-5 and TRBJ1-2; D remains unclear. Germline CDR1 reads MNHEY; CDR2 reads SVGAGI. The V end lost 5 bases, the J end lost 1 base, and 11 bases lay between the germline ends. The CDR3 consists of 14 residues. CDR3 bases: TGTGCCAGCAGTCGTACAGTTTATAACTATGGCTACACCTTC. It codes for CASSRTVYNYGYTF.

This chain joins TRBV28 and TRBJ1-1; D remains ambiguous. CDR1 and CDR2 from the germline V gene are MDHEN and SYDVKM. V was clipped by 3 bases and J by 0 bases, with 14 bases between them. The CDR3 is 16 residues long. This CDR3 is CASSFAVLIMNTEAFF. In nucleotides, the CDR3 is TGTGCCAGCAGTTTTGCAGTTCTTATTATGAACACTGAAGCTTTCTTT.

The CDR3 bases are TGTGCCAGCAGGAGGACAGGGACCACCGACTATGGCTACACCTTC. It yields the protein CASRRTGTTDYGYTF. The chain combines TRBV2 with TRBJ1-2, with TRBD1 identical over 8 bases. The junction had 9 bases not matched to a gene; V was cut back by 6 bases and J by 3 bases. From germline, CDR1 is SNHLY and CDR2 FYNNEI. The CDR3 spans 15 residues.

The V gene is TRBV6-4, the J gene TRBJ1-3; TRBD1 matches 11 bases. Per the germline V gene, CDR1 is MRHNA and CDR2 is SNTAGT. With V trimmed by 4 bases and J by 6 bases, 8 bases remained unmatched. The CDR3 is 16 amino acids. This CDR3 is CASSAPRTGGENTIYF. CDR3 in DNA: TGTGCCAGCAGTGCACCCAGGACAGGGGGCGAAAACACCATATATTTT.

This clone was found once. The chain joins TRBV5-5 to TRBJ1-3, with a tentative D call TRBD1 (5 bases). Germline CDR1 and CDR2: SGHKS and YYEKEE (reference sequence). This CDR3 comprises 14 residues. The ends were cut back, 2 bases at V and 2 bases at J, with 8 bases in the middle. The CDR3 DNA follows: TGTGCCAGCAGCTTCCCAGGGACTGGAAACACCATATATTTT. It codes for CASSFPGTGNTIYF.

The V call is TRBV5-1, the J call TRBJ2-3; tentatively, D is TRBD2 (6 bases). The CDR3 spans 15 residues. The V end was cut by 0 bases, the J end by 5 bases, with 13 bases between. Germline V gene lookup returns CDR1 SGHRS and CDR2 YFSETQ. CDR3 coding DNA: TGCGCCAGCAGCTTGGCCCAGGGTAGCGGAGATACGCAGTATTTT. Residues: CASSLAQGSGDTQYF.

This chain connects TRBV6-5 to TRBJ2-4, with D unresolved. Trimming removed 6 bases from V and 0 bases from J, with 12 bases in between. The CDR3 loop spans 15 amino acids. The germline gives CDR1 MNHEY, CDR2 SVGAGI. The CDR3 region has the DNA TGTGCCAGCAGATCCCGTCAGTTAGCCAAAAACATTCAGTACTTC. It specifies CASRSRQLAKNIQYF.